There are many counts of the clone carrying this T cell receptor beta chain. Noted time point: newly diagnosed GD, antithyroid drugs for less than 3 months. PBMC RNA served as the TCR library source. Guidelines of the American Thyroid Association were used to diagnose Graves' disease. This sample was included in a study of regulatory T cells in long-lasting Graves disease. Looked up from germline, CDR1 is SGHRS and CDR2 is YFSETQ. Trimming took off 4 bases at V and 6 bases at J, with 17 bases between the two ends. The length of the CDR3 is 15 residues. Investigators prepared the TCR beta libraries by applying iRepertoire HTBI primers and Arm-PCR of CDR3 regions. MiXCR was run by TCRdb on the multiplex PCR reads, yielding one entry per CDR3 protein. There are fewer than 500,000 distinct CDR3 sequences in the sample; 15% to 20% occur only once, and 12% lies in the top ten. These data were likewise used in another study, on T cells in Graves' hyperthyroidism and ophthalmopathy.

The starting material was peripheral blood mononuclear cells (PBMCs), obtained at new diagnosis, from a patient treated with antithyroid drugs. The TCR was taken from a man aged 40-49 years with Graves disease. This rearrangement joins TRBV5-1 to TRBJ2-1, with D possibly TRBD2 on 6 matching bases. The CDR3 region is CASSPGGTGPNEQFF. The CDR3 DNA follows: TGCGCCAGCAGCCCCGGCGGGACTGGTCCCAATGAGCAGTTCTTC.